What follows are 15 T cell receptor beta chains derived from one specimen sequenced in a study of post-analysis software for immune sequencing data. Study-wide points: TRBV segments more frequent in patients than in controls numbered roughly 5 and included TRBV5-6, TRBV5-1 and TRBV20-1.

TCR beta cDNA libraries included unique molecular identifiers. TCRdb used MiXCR to reprocess the PCR reads, holding one entry per CDR3 protein. The sample records around 440,000 distinct CDR3 sequences, nearly 45% being singletons. Antigens of these TCRs are unknown. Sequencing was carried out using blood. Source of these receptors: a girl aged 5-17 years with multiple sclerosis.

This clonotype was counted a few times. The gene calls are TRBV7-9 and TRBJ2-3, with D uncertain. The germline gives CDR1 SEHNR, CDR2 FQNEAQ (reference sequence). The CDR3 length is 14 residues. The V gene lost 10 bases and the J gene lost 1 base, with 15 bases spanning the gap. In DNA form, the CDR3 reads TGTGCCATGCACCCCAGTTCCGGCACAGATACGCAGTATTTT. Translation gives CAMHPSSGTDTQYF.

There are a few counts of this clonotype. The chain couples TRBV20-1 to TRBJ1-2; D is uncertain. Germline CDR1 and CDR2: DFQATT and SNEGSKA (reference sequence). V was trimmed by 6 bases and J by 2 bases, leaving 16 bases between them. This CDR3 contains 14 residues. Here the CDR3 DNA reads TGCAGTGCCCATCCGGGGAGAGGGAACTATGGCTACACCTTC. Protein: CSAHPGRGNYGYTF.

The gene calls are TRBV7-3 and TRBJ2-1; D might be TRBD1 (6 bases). The CDR3 extends over 12 amino acids. Germline CDR1 reads SGHTA; CDR2 reads FQGTGA. The germline V and J ends were trimmed by 10 bases and 8 bases, with 15 bases remaining between them. CDR3 region: CAIKDRSDEQFF. As DNA, the CDR3 is TGTGCCATAAAGGACAGAAGCGATGAGCAGTTCTTC.

The chain is built from TRBV7-2 and TRBJ2-1, with 13 bases fitting TRBD2. The DNA end lines up better with TRBJ2-7; the J call may be wrong. The CDR3 spans 17 residues. Looked up from germline, CDR1 is SGHTA and CDR2 is FQGNSA. CDR3 nucleotide sequence: TGTGCCAGCAGCTCGACGCCGGGACTAGCGGGATACAATGAGCAGTACTTC. Translation: CASSSTPGLAGYNEQYF.

In this sample, this clonotype turned up a few times. The rearrangement links TRBV20-1 to TRBJ2-1; D might be TRBD2 (6 bases). V lost 1 base to trimming and J lost 9 bases, with 16 bases between them. The germline CDR1 and CDR2 sequences are DFQATT and SNEGSKA (reference sequence). The CDR3 runs 14 residues. The CDR3 DNA reads as TGCAGTGCTAGAGCCCTAGCGTATAAAGCTGAGCAGTTCTTC. Translation gives CSARALAYKAEQFF.

This clonotype was found a few times. The rearrangement uses TRBV4-3 and TRBJ2-7; TRBD1 matches 7 bases. Trimming at V came to 0 bases and at J to 0 bases, leaving 8 bases not matched to a gene. CDR1 and CDR2 from the germline V gene are LGHNA and YSLEER. This CDR3 contains 17 residues. This CDR3 reads CASSQDRGQATSYEQYF. In DNA form, the CDR3 reads TGCGCCAGCAGCCAAGATAGGGGGCAGGCGACCTCCTACGAGCAGTACTTC.

The J gene is TRBJ2-3, the V gene TRBV9; tentative D call: TRBD2 (6 bases). The germline V gene has CDR1 SGDLS and CDR2 YYNGEE. The CDR3 contains 17 residues. Trimming stripped 3 bases from V and 0 bases from J, with 17 bases between. Here the CDR3 DNA reads TGTGCCAGCAGCGCCCGGGACTTCAACCCTAGCACAGATACGCAGTATTTT. This gives the protein CASSARDFNPSTDTQYF.

As to this clonotype: The junction shows a germline mismatch at one end, possibly a read error. The CDR3 nucleotides read TGTACCAGCAGCCGAAAGCGGGAGGGCCCCTACGAGCAGTACTTC. It encodes CTSSRKREGPYEQYF. This rearrangement joins TRBV7-9 to TRBJ2-7; 10 nucleotides align to TRBD2. Germline loops: CDR1 SEHNR, CDR2 FQNEAQ (reference sequence). This CDR3 has 15 residues.

This clonotype was observed a few times. The chain is built from TRBV5-1 and TRBJ2-7; D is possibly TRBD1 or TRBD2 (5 bases each). The germline CDR1 and CDR2 sequences are SGHRS and YFSETQ. The CDR3 has 14 amino acids. The V end was cut by 4 bases, the J end by 2 bases, with 13 bases between. Here the CDR3 reads CASSPGRGPYEQYF. The CDR3, as DNA: TGCGCCAGCAGCCCGGGACGGGGACCCTACGAGCAGTACTTC.

There are a few counts of this clonotype. The chain joins TRBV6-5 to TRBJ1-4; no reliable D call. From germline, CDR1 is MNHEY and CDR2 SVGAGI. CDR3 length: 15 amino acids. V lost 6 bases and J 0 bases, leaving 11 bases between the germline ends. CDR3 loop: CASSNRAATNEKLFF. CDR3 in DNA: TGTGCCAGCAGCAACCGGGCAGCAACTAATGAAAAACTGTTTTTT.

This clonotype was seen only a few times. This chain uses TRBV20-1 with TRBJ2-1; 10 nucleotides line up with TRBD2. The CDR3 extends over 14 amino acids. With V trimmed by 4 bases and J by 8 bases, 8 bases remained unmatched. CDR1 and CDR2 (germline): DFQATT, SNEGSKA (reference sequence). As DNA, the CDR3 is TGCAGTGCTAAATCTAGCGGGAGTGGGTATGAGCAGTTCTTC. Its translation is CSAKSSGSGYEQFF.

This clonotype was recorded at least ten times. Relative to the germline gene, one junction end is altered; a read error may explain this. The chain uses TRBV2 and TRBJ2-1; 9 nucleotides align to TRBD2. CDR1 is SNHLY, CDR2 FYNNEI, per germline. There are 15 residues in the CDR3. The CDR3 DNA is TGCGCCAGCAGCCCGACTAGCGGAGATTACAATGAGCAGTTCTTC. Its translation is CASSPTSGDYNEQFF.

The sample holds many counts of this clonotype. CDR3: CASSQSSWDRYNEQFF. The DNA of the CDR3 is TGTGCCAGCAGCCAATCATCTTGGGACCGCTACAATGAGCAGTTCTTC. The chain employs TRBV14 and TRBJ2-1; D tentatively reads TRBD1 or TRBD2 (5 bases each). The CDR3 spans 16 residues. From germline, CDR1 is SGHDN and CDR2 FVKESK. The V and J ends lost 2 bases and 3 bases respectively, with 14 bases between them.

This clonotype showed up just once. V gene TRBV14 combines with J gene TRBJ1-2; D is uncertain. Germline V lookup: CDR1 SGHDN, CDR2 FVKESK. The CDR3 has 14 amino acids. The ends were cut back, 1 base at V and 3 bases at J, with 9 bases in the middle. The CDR3 reads CASSQALLDYGYTF. The CDR3 DNA reads TGTGCCAGCAGCCAAGCTCTCCTGGACTATGGCTACACCTTC.

This clonotype was detected only a few times. The genes are TRBV4-1 and TRBJ1-3, with 8 positions matching TRBD1. Germline V gene data show CDR1 as MGHRA and CDR2 as YSYEKL. The trim removed 4 bases at V and 4 bases at J, leaving 9 bases unmatched. This CDR3 is 16 amino acids long. The CDR3 sequence: CASSLEDRASGNTIYF. Here the CDR3 DNA reads TGCGCCAGCAGCCTCGAGGACAGGGCGTCCGGAAACACCATATATTTT.